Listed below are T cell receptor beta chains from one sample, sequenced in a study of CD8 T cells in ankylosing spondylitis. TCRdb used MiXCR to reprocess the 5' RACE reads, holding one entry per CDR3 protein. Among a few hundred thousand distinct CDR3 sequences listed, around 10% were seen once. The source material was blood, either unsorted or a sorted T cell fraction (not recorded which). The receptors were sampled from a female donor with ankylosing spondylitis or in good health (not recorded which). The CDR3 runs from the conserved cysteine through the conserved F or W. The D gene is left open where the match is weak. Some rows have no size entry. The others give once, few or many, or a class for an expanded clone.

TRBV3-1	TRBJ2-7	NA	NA	CASSQDPGPQYF	TGTGCCAGCAGCCAAGATCCCGGTCCGCAGTACTTC
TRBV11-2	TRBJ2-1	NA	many	CASSLTLAKSSYNEQFF	TGTGCCAGCAGCCTAACCCTCGCCAAGAGCTCCTACAATGAGCAGTTCTTC
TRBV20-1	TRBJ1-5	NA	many	CSASVQGGGDQPQHF	TGCAGTGCTAGCGTTCAGGGAGGGGGAGATCAGCCCCAGCATTTT
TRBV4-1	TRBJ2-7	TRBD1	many	CASSQVNRGRYEQYF	TGCGCCAGCAGCCAGGTGAACAGGGGCCGCTACGAGCAGTACTTC
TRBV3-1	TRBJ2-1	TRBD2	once	CACSQGGSGGSSYNEQFF	TGTGCCTGCAGCCAAGGGGGTAGCGGGGGGAGCTCCTACAATGAGCAGTTCTTC
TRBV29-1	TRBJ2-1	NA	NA	CSSRRDEQFF	TGCAGCTCCCGACGGGATGAGCAGTTCTTC
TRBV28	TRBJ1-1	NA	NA	CASSLGTATGGAFF	TGTGCCAGCAGTTTGGGAACCGCGACAGGAGGAGCTTTCTTT
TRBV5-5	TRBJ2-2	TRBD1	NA	CASSLVIGQGNTGELFF	TGTGCCAGCAGCTTGGTGATTGGACAGGGCAACACCGGGGAGCTGTTTTTT
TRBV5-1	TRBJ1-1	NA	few	CASSYEGENTEAFF	TGCGCCAGCAGCTACGAGGGAGAGAACACTGAAGCTTTCTTT
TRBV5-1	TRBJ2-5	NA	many	CASSYTSVQETQYF	TGCGCCAGCAGCTACACCTCGGTCCAAGAGACCCAGTACTTC
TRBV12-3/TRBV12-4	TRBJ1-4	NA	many	CASSFARGRDEKLFF	TGTGCCAGCAGTTTTGCGCGGGGGAGGGATGAAAAACTGTTTTTT
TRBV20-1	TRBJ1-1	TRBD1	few	CCARVEQGAVNTEAFF	TGCTGTGCCCGCGTGGAACAGGGGGCGGTGAACACTGAAGCTTTCTTT
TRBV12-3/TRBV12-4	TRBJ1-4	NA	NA	CASFPGIGEKLFF	TGTGCCAGCTTTCCTGGTATTGGGGAAAAACTGTTTTTT
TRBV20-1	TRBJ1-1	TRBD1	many	CSASRTGDSVAAFF	TGCAGTGCTAGTAGGACAGGGGATTCGGTGGCAGCTTTCTTT
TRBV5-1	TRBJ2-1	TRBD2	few	CASSLAPGTSGGGEQFF	TGCGCCAGCAGCTTGGCTCCCGGGACTAGCGGGGGAGGTGAGCAGTTCTTC
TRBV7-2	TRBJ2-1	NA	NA	CASSTGRYNEQFF	TGTGCCAGCAGCACGGGACGGTACAATGAGCAGTTCTTC
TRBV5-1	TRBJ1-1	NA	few	CASSLVGSGGHEAFF	TGCGCCAGCAGCTTGGTAGGTTCCGGAGGCCACGAAGCTTTCTTT
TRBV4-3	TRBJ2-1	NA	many	CASSQEGSVHNEQFF	TGCGCCAGCAGCCAAGAAGGGAGCGTACACAATGAGCAGTTCTTC
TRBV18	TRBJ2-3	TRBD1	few	CASSPGQALEDTQYF	TGTGCCAGCTCACCGGGACAGGCGCTAGAAGATACGCAGTATTTT
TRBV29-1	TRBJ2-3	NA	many	CSGQGLDTQYF	TGCAGCGGCCAGGGGTTAGATACGCAGTATTTT
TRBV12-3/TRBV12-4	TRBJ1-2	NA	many	CASSLNLGQSGYTF	TGTGCCAGCAGTTTAAACCTGGGACAATCGGGCTACACCTTC
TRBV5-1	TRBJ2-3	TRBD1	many	CASSSPRGQATQYF	TGCGCCAGCAGCTCTCCCAGGGGGCAAGCTACGCAGTATTTT
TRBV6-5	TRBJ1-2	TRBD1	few	CASRAGGGYTF	TGTGCCAGTAGGGCAGGGGGTGGCTACACCTTC